This T cell receptor beta chain stems from a study of CD8+ T cells in alopecia areata. The study's findings and limits: Throughout tofacitinib, many expanded lesional clones continued to persist in scalp and blood.

The V and J ends lost 1 base and 0 bases respectively, with 9 bases between them. The CDR3 is 15 amino acids. Germline-derived CDR1 and CDR2 are SNHLY and FYNNEI. There are a few counts of this clone. Its antigen is undetermined. Extraction of RNA preceded its reverse transcription into cDNA, which served as the sequencing template. Clones were read by immunoSEQ multiplex PCR, and TCRdb kept only the in-frame ones, dropping some. In the table there are 200,000 to 250,000 clones, more than 45% of which are singletons. Sample treatment: oral pan-JAK inhibitor, 5-10 mg twice daily. This rearrangement joins TRBV2 to TRBJ1-2; D is undetermined. This specimen consisted of CD4+ T cells sorted from blood, obtained at week 4, from a patient treated with tofacitinib. The receptor's source is a human donor with alopecia areata. CDR3 nucleotide sequence: TGTGCCAGCAGTGAAGGCAGGACCTCTAACTATGGCTACACCTTC. Translated: CASSEGRTSNYGYTF.